The clone carrying this T cell receptor beta chain came up a few times. What it binds is not known. V lost 4 bases and J lost 5, with 11 bases in between. The germline gives CDR1 SQVTM, CDR2 ANQGSEA. This CDR3 has 12 residues. This record belongs to a study of T cell clonotyping in hematopoietic cell transplantation. Study-wide points: Cells were unsorted, so CD4 and CD8 contributions were not separated. After transplant, recipient diversity fell while pathologically expanded clonotypes grew through day 180.

The protocol was immunoSEQ multiplex PCR, while the TCRdb copy is restricted to in-frame clones and leaves out a portion. This sample has more than 9,500 clones, with around 74% found just once. Material: peripheral blood mononuclear cells, obtained 180 days after allogeneic stem cell transplant. This chain links TRBV29-1 with TRBJ1-1, with D maybe TRBD1 (5 bases). This sequence originates from a male patient over 55 who had an allogeneic stem cell transplant from an unrelated donor, so the T cells may come from the graft donor. Some clones in this sample may be carry-over from other donors' samples. As DNA, the CDR3 is TGCAGCGTTGCTCGGCAGGGAACTGAAGCTTTCTTT. This sequence encodes CSVARQGTEAFF.